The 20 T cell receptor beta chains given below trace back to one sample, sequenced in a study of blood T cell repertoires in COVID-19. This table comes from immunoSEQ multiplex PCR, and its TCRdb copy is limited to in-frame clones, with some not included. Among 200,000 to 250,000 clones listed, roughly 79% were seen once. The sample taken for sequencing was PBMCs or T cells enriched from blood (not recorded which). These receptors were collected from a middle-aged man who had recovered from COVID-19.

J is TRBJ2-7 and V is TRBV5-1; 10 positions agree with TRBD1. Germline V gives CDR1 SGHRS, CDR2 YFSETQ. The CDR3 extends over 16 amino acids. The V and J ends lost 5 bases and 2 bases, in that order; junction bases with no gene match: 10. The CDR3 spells CASRRTAGTGAYEQYF. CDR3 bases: TGCGCCAGCAGGCGTACTGCCGGGACAGGGGCCTACGAGCAGTACTTC.

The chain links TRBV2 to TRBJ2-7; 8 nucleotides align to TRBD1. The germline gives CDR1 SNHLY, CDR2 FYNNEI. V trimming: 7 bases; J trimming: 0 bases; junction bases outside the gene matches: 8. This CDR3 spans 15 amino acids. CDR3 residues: CASNPQGVGSYEQYF. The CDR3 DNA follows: TGTGCCAGCAACCCACAGGGGGTGGGCTCCTACGAGCAGTACTTC.

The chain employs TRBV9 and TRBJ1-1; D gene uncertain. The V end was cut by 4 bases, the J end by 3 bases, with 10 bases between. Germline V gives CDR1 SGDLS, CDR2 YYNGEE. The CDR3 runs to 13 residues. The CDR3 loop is CASSNRIDTEAFF. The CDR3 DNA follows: TGTGCCAGCAGCAACCGAATAGACACTGAAGCTTTCTTT.

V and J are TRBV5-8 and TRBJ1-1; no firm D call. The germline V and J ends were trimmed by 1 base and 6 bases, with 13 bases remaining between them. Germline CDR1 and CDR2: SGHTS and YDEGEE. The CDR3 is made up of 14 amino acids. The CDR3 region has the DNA TGTGCCAGCAGCTTGTTGGGCACAGAGTCTGAAGCTTTCTTT. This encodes CASSLLGTESEAFF.

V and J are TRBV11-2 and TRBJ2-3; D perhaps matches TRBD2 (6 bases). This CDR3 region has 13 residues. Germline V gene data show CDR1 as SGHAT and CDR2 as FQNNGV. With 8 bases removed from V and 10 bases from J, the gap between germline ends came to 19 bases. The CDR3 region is CASDVNPGTSQYF. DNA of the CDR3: TGTGCCAGCGACGTTAATCCCGGGACTTCGCAGTATTTT. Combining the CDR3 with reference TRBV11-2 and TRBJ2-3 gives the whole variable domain EAGVAQSPRYKIIEKRQSVAFWCNPISGHATLYWYQQILGQGPKLLIQFQNNGVVDDSQLPKDRFSAERLKGVDSTLKIQPAKLEDSAVYLCASDVNPGTSQYFGPGTRLTVL.

The CDR3 here is CASSLLQGGYEQYF. DNA of the CDR3: TGCGCCAGCAGCTTGCTCCAGGGGGGCTACGAGCAGTACTTC. The chain employs TRBV5-1 and TRBJ2-7; D is perhaps TRBD1 (7 bases). CDR3 length: 14 amino acids. Trimming removed 1 base from V and 3 bases from J, with 11 bases in between. Germline V gives CDR1 SGHRS, CDR2 YFSETQ. The full variable domain, with the rest looked up from reference TRBV5-1 and TRBJ2-7, is KAGVTQTPRYLIKTRGQQVTLSCSPISGHRSVSWYQQTPGQGLQFLFEYFSETQRNKGNFPGRFSGRQFSNSRSEMNVSTLELGDSALYLCASSLLQGGYEQYFGPGTRLTVT.

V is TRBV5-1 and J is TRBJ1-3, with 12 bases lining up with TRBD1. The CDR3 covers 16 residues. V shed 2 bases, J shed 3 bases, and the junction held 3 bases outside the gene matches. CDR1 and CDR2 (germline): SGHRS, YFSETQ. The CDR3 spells CASSLGTGGDGNTIYF. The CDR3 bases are TGCGCCAGCAGCTTAGGGACAGGGGGCGATGGAAACACCATATATTTT.

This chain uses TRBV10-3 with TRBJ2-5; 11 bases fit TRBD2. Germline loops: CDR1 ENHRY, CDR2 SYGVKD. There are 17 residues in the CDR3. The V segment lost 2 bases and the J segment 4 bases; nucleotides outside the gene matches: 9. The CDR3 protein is CAISEGLAGWAGETQYF. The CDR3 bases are TGTGCCATCAGTGAGGGACTAGCGGGTTGGGCAGGAGAGACCCAGTACTTC.

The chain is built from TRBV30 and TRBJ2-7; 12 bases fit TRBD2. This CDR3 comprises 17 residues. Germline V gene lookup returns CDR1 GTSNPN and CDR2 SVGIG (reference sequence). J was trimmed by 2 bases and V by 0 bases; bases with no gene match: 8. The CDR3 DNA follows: TGTGCCTGGAGTGTGTTTAGGACTAGCGGGAAGACCTACGAGCAGTACTTC. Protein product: CAWSVFRTSGKTYEQYF. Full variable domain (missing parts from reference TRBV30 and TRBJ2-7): SQTIHQWPATLVQPVGSPLSLECTVEGTSNPNLYWYRQAAGRGLQLLFYSVGIGQISSEVPQNLSASRPQDRQFILSSKKLLLSDSGFYLCAWSVFRTSGKTYEQYFGPGTRLTVT.

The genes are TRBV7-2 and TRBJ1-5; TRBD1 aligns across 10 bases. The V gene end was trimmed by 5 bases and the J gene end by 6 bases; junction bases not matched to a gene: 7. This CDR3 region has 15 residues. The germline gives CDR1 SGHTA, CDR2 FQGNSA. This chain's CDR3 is CASSIDGQGGQPQHF. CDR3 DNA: TGTGCCAGCAGCATAGACGGACAGGGGGGTCAGCCCCAGCATTTT.

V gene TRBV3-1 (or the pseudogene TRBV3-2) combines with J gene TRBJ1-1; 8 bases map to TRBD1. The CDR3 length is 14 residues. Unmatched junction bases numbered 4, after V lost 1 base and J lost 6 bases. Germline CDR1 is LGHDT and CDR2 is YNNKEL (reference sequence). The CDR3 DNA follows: TGTGCCAGCAGCCAAGGGACAGGGAGGTCTGAAGCTTTCTTT. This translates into CASSQGTGRSEAFF.

The CDR3 spells CASSYRREYGKLFF. The CDR3 bases are TGTGCCAGCAGTTACCGTAGGGAGTACGGAAAACTGTTTTTT. The chain combines TRBV6-5 with TRBJ1-4; no firm D call. The V gene lost 2 bases and the J gene lost 10 bases, with 14 bases spanning the gap. CDR1 and CDR2 from the germline V gene are MNHEY and SVGAGI. The CDR3 has 14 amino acids.

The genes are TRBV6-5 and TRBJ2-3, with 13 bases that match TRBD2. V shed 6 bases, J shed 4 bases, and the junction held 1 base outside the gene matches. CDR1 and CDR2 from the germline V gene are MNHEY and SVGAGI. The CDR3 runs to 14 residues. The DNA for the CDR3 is TGTGCCAGCAGGGGACTAGCGGGGCCAGATACGCAGTATTTT. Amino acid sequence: CASRGLAGPDTQYF.

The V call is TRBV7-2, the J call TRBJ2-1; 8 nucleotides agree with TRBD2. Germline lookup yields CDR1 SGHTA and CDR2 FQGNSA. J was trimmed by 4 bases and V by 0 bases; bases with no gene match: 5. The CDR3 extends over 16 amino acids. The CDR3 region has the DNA TGTGCCAGCAGCTTAGCCTATAGCGGGACGTACAATGAGCAGTTCTTC. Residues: CASSLAYSGTYNEQFF.

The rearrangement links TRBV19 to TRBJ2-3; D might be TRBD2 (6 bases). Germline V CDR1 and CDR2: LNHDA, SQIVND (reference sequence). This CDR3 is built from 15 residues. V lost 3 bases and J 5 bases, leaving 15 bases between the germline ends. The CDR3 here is CASSITGGGQDTQYF. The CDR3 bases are TGTGCCAGTAGTATCACCGGGGGAGGACAAGATACGCAGTATTTT.

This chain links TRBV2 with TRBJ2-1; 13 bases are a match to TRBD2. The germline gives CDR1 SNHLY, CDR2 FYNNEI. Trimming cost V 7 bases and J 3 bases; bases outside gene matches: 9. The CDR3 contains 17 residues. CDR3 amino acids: CASNFDGTSGDYNEQFF. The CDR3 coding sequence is TGTGCCAGCAACTTTGATGGGACTAGCGGGGACTACAATGAGCAGTTCTTC.

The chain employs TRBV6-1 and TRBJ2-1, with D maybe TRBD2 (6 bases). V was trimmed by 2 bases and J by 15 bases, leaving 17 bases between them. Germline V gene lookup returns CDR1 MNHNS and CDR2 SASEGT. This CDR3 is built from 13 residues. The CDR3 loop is CASSETDYRDPFF. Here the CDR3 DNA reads TGTGCCAGCAGTGAAACGGACTACCGGGATCCGTTCTTC.

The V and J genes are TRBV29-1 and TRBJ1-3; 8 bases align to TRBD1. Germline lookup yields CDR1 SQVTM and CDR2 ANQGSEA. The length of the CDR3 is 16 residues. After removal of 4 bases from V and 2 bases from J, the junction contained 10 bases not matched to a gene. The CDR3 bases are TGCAGCGTTGCCCCAGGGGGCGGCCTTACTGGAAACACCATATATTTT. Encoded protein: CSVAPGGGLTGNTIYF. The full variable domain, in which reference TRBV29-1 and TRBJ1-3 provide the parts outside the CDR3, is SAVISQKPSRDICQRGTSLTIQCQVDSQVTMMFWYRQQPGQSLTLIATANQGSEATYESGFVIDKFPISRPNLTFSTLTVSNMSPEDSSIYLCSVAPGGGLTGNTIYFGEGSWLTVV.

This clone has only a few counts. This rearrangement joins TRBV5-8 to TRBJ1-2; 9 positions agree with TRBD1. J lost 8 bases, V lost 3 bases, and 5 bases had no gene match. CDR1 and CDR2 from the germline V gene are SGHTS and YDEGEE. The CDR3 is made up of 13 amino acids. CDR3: CASSSDRGDGYTF. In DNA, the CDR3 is TGTGCCAGCAGCTCGGACAGGGGAGACGGCTACACCTTC. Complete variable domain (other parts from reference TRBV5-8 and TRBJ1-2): EAGVTQSPTHLIKTRGQQATLRCSPISGHTSVYWYQQALGLGLQFLLWYDEGEERNRGNFPPRFSGRQFPNYSSELNVNALELEDSALYLCASSSDRGDGYTFGSGTRLTVV.

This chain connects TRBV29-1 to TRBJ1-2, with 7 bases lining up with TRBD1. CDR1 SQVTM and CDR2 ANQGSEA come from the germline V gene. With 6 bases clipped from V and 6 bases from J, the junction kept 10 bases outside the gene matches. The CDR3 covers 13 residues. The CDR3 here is CSVLTGWGNGYTF. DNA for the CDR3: TGCAGCGTACTGACAGGGTGGGGAAATGGCTACACCTTC.